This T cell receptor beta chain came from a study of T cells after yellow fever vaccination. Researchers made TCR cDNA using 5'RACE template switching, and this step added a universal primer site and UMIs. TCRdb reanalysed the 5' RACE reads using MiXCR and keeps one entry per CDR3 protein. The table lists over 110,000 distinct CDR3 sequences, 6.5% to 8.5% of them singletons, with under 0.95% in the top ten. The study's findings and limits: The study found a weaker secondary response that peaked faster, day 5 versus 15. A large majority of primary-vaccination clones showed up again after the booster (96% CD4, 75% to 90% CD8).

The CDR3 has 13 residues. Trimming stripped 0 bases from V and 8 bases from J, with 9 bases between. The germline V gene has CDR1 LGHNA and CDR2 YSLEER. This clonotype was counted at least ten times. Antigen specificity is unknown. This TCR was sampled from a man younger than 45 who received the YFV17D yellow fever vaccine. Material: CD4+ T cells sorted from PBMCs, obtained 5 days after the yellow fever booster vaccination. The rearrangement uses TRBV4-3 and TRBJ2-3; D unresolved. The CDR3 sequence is CASSQDGDSTQYF. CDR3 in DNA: TGCGCCAGCAGCCAAGATGGAGATAGTACGCAGTATTTT.